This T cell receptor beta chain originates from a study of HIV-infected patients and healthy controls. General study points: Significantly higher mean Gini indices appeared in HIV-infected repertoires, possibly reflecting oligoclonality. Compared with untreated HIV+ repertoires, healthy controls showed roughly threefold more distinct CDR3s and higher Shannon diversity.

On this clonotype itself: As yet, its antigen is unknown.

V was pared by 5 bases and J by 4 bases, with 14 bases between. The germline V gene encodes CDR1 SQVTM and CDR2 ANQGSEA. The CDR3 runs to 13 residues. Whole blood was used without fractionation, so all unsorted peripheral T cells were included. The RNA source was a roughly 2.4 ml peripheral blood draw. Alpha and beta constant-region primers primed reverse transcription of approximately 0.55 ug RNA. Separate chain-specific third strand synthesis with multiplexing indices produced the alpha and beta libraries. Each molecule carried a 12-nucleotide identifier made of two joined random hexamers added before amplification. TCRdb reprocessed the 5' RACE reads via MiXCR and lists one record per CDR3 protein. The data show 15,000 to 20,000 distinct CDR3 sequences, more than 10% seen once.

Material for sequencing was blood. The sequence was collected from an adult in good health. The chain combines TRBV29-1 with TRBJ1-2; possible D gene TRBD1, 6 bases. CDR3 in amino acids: CSVTTGKLYGYTF. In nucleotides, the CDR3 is TGCAGCGTTACCACAGGGAAACTCTATGGCTACACCTTC.